These 20 T cell receptor beta chains originate from one sample sequenced in a study of cytomegalovirus exposure and HLA in healthy donors. PCR used 60 Vbeta primers and 13 Jbeta primers. Sequencing used immunoSEQ multiplex PCR; TCRdb keeps in-frame clones, though not all of them. The repertoire has approximately 110,000 clones, roughly 70% of them found once; the top ten carry approximately 3.8%. What was sequenced was PBMCs. The receptors were gathered from a middle-aged woman in good health and CMV-seronegative.

The table lists this clone with a count of one. V gene TRBV7-2 combines with J gene TRBJ1-3, with D hard to call. Germline V gives CDR1 SGHTA, CDR2 FQGNSA. The CDR3 is 15 residues long. The V end was cut by 4 bases, the J end by 0 bases, with 10 bases between. The CDR3: CASSSREVSGNTIYF. CDR3 nucleotide sequence: TGTGCCAGCAGCTCAAGGGAGGTCTCTGGAAACACCATATATTTT.

The rearrangement links TRBV5-6 to TRBJ2-7; D is perhaps TRBD1 (7 bases). The length of the CDR3 is 16 residues. The V end lost 4 bases, the J end lost 4 bases, and 21 bases lay between the germline ends. CDR1 is SGHDT and CDR2 is YYEEEE in the germline V gene. The CDR3, as DNA: TGTGCCAGCAGCCCGGATCTGGCCAGGGGGGAGTACGAGCAGTACTTC. It yields the protein CASSPDLARGEYEQYF.

The chain uses TRBV6-5 and TRBJ2-3, with D possibly TRBD2 on 6 matching bases. V was cut by 2 bases and J by 4 bases, with 13 bases left in between. CDR3 length: 15 amino acids. Looked up from germline, CDR1 is MNHEY and CDR2 is SVGAGI. CDR3 residues: CASSYGPGDADTQYF. The CDR3 region has the DNA TGTGCCAGCAGTTACGGTCCGGGAGATGCAGATACGCAGTATTTT.

The CDR3 sequence is CASSKTTLSGGGTGELFF. The CDR3 DNA sequence: TGTGCCAGCAGCAAAACAACTTTGTCGGGAGGTGGTACCGGGGAGCTGTTTTTT. The genes are TRBV5-5 and TRBJ2-2; 7 bases agree with TRBD2. The ends lost 4 bases at V and 5 bases at J; junction bases unmatched: 17. Germline assignment: CDR1 SGHKS and CDR2 YYEKEE (reference sequence). CDR3 length: 18 residues.

CDR3 amino acids: CASSLAGTRSLLIYGYTF. The CDR3 DNA is TGCGCCAGCAGCTTGGCTGGTACCCGGAGTTTACTTATCTATGGCTACACCTTC. The rearrangement joins TRBV5-1 to TRBJ1-2; D remains ambiguous. Germline V gene data show CDR1 as SGHRS and CDR2 as YFSETQ. Trimming shortened V by 0 bases and J by 4 bases, and 22 bases separated the two germline ends. The CDR3 has 18 residues.

The V and J genes are TRBV5-6 and TRBJ1-2, with a weak D call TRBD1 (5 bases). Germline V lookup: CDR1 SGHDT, CDR2 YYEEEE. V lost 2 bases, J lost 7 bases, and 18 bases lay in between. The CDR3 length is 15 residues. The CDR3 bases are TGTGCCAGCAGCTTTGGTGGGAGGGGCCTCCGTGGCTACACCTTC. Its translation is CASSFGGRGLRGYTF.

V gene TRBV19 combines with J gene TRBJ2-1, with TRBD2 matching 7 bases. Germline values: CDR1 LNHDA, CDR2 SQIVND (reference sequence). Trimming at V came to 6 bases and at J to 7 bases, leaving 9 bases not matched to a gene. The CDR3 has 14 amino acids. In DNA, the CDR3 is TGTGCCAGTAGGAGCGGGACGGACTTTAATGAGCAGTTCTTC. It is translated as CASRSGTDFNEQFF.

This clone showed up just once. This chain links TRBV5-1 with TRBJ2-7; TRBD2 is a possible D gene (6 bases). The CDR3 is 15 residues long. Per germline, CDR1 SGHRS and CDR2 YFSETQ. The V and J ends lost 0 bases and 3 bases respectively, with 13 bases between them. The CDR3 loop is CASSLVAGLGYEQYF. CDR3 DNA: TGCGCCAGCAGCTTGGTTGCGGGGTTAGGCTACGAGCAGTACTTC. The full variable domain, its missing parts supplied by reference TRBV5-1 and TRBJ2-7, is KAGVTQTPRYLIKTRGQQVTLSCSPISGHRSVSWYQQTPGQGLQFLFEYFSETQRNKGNFPGRFSGRQFSNSRSEMNVSTLELGDSALYLCASSLVAGLGYEQYFGPGTRLTVT.

The V call is TRBV5-4, the J call TRBJ2-7; 14 bases match TRBD2. The CDR3 totals 15 residues. Trimming took 3 bases from V and 4 from J; bases not matched to a gene: 3. Germline-derived CDR1 and CDR2 are SGHNT and YYREEE (reference sequence). CDR3 sequence (DNA): TGTGCCAGCAGCTCGGGACTAGCGGGAGAGTACGAGCAGTACTTC. This sequence encodes CASSSGLAGEYEQYF. The full variable domain, rest sourced from reference TRBV5-4 and TRBJ2-7, is ETGVTQSPTHLIKTRGQQVTLRCSSQSGHNTVSWYQQALGQGPQFIFQYYREEENGRGNFPPRFSGLQFPNYSSELNVNALELDDSALYLCASSSGLAGEYEQYFGPGTRLTVT.

The rearrangement joins TRBV5-1 to TRBJ2-5; tentative D call: TRBD1 (7 bases). The germline V gene encodes CDR1 SGHRS and CDR2 YFSETQ. The V and J ends lost 0 bases and 4 bases respectively, with 13 bases between them. This CDR3 spans 15 amino acids. The CDR3 spells CASSLDSGGRETQYF. In DNA form, the CDR3 reads TGCGCCAGCAGCTTGGATTCAGGGGGGCGAGAGACCCAGTACTTC.

This clone was found a few times. This chain links TRBV6-1 with TRBJ1-2; D remains unclear. V lost 7 bases to trimming and J lost 3 bases, with 12 bases between them. The CDR3 length is 13 residues. The germline V gene encodes CDR1 MNHNS and CDR2 SASEGT. CDR3 sequence: CASMHTVDYGYTF. DNA for the CDR3: TGTGCCAGCATGCATACGGTTGACTATGGCTACACCTTC.

The rearrangement joins TRBV7-2 to TRBJ2-5; D is unresolved. The germline V gene has CDR1 SGHTA and CDR2 FQGNSA. With 2 bases removed from V and 5 bases from J, the gap between germline ends came to 18 bases. The CDR3 runs to 16 residues. In DNA form, the CDR3 reads TGTGCCAGCAGCTTATTTCCTCGTGGAGCTTCGGAGACCCAGTACTTC. This gives the protein CASSLFPRGASETQYF. Based on the CDR3 plus reference TRBV7-2 and TRBJ2-5, the full variable domain is GAGVSQSPSNKVTEKGKDVELRCDPISGHTALYWYRQSLGQGLEFLIYFQGNSAPDKSGLPSDRFSAERTGGSVSTLTIQRTQQEDSAVYLCASSLFPRGASETQYFGPGTRLLVL.

The chain uses TRBV7-9 and TRBJ2-4; maybe TRBD2 (6 bases). From germline, CDR1 is SEHNR and CDR2 FQNEAQ (reference sequence). This CDR3 has 14 amino acids. Trimming left V 6 bases short and J 5 bases short, with 14 bases between. The CDR3 DNA follows: TGTGCCAGCAGTGGGGGACTCTCCGAAAACATTCAGTACTTC. It is translated as CASSGGLSENIQYF.

This clone was found a few times. The chain links TRBV6-6 to TRBJ2-1; no definite D call. The CDR3 contains 12 residues. Trimming stripped 0 bases from V and 6 bases from J, with 3 bases between. CDR1 is MNHNY, CDR2 SVGAGI, per germline (reference sequence). CDR3 region: CASSYSGNEQFF. CDR3 coding DNA: TGTGCCAGCAGTTACTCCGGCAATGAGCAGTTCTTC.

The chain uses TRBV6-5 and TRBJ2-7, with TRBD1 matching over 7 bases. This CDR3 has 12 amino acids. CDR1 is MNHEY and CDR2 is SVGAGI in the germline V gene. V dropped 6 bases and J dropped 6; count of bases not matched to a gene: 5. The CDR3 region is CASSRGFGEQYF. The DNA for the CDR3 is TGTGCCAGCAGCAGGGGGTTTGGCGAGCAGTACTTC.

The table lists this clone with a count of one. The gene calls are TRBV6-1 and TRBJ1-1; a weak D match, TRBD1 (5 bases). V gave up 6 bases and J gave up 8 bases, with 13 bases separating them. Germline values: CDR1 MNHNS, CDR2 SASEGT. The CDR3 runs to 12 residues. Here the CDR3 DNA reads TGTGCCAGCAGAGAAACAGGAAAGGAAGCTTTCTTT. This gives the protein CASRETGKEAFF.

This chain connects TRBV5-1 to TRBJ2-7; 8 bases are a match to TRBD1. The V gene's germline CDR1 is SGHRS and CDR2 YFSETQ. V dropped 7 bases and J dropped 1; count of bases not matched to a gene: 7. The CDR3 consists of 14 residues. CDR3 residues: CASAPGTGSYEQYF. CDR3 sequence (DNA): TGCGCCAGCGCCCCCGGGACAGGATCCTACGAGCAGTACTTC.

This chain uses TRBV21-1 with TRBJ1-2; TRBD1 is taken as the D call from the table, unchecked against the DNA. TRBV21-1 is listed as a pseudogene. The CDR3 spans 18 residues. The DNA for the CDR3 is TGTGCCAGCAGCAAACTAGATCGGACAGCCCGAGCTAACTATGGCTACACCTTC. Translated: CASSKLDRTARANYGYTF.

The DNA for the CDR3 is TGTGCCAGCAGCATACAATGGGACTCGAGGGTGGGGACGCAGTATTTT. Its translation: CASSIQWDSRVGTQYF. The chain employs TRBV11-1 and TRBJ2-3, with D perhaps matching TRBD2 (6 bases). Trimming took 5 bases from V and 9 from J, leaving 24 bases between them. The length of the CDR3 is 16 residues. Germline V gene data show CDR1 as SGHAT and CDR2 as FQDESV (reference sequence).

This sequence joins TRBV6-4 and TRBJ1-6, with D perhaps TRBD1 (6 bases). V was trimmed by 3 bases and J by 5 bases, leaving 11 bases between them. Germline assignment: CDR1 MRHNA and CDR2 SNTAGT. CDR3 length equals 15 residues. The CDR3 bases are TGTGCCAGCAGTGAAGGGCAGGGGAATAATTCACCCCTCCACTTT. Encoded protein: CASSEGQGNNSPLHF.